The 5 T cell receptor beta chains in this list originate from one sample, sequenced in a study of cytomegalovirus exposure and HLA in healthy donors. Use of 60 Vbeta and 13 Jbeta primers characterized the PCR. Produced via immunoSEQ multiplex PCR; TCRdb's table is partial and in-frame only. The sample has about 210,000 clones; over 80% are singletons. The sequenced sample consisted of PBMCs. The receptor set was obtained from a woman aged 50 to 65 in good health and CMV-seropositive.

CDR3 in amino acids: CASSREGTLSPGELFF. CDR3 nucleotide sequence: TGTGCCAGCAGTAGAGAGGGGACACTCTCACCGGGGGAGCTGTTTTTT. The rearrangement joins TRBV7-3 to TRBJ2-2, with D perhaps TRBD1 (6 bases). V was trimmed by 6 bases and J by 8 bases, leaving 22 bases between them. Germline V gives CDR1 SGHTA, CDR2 FQGTGA. This CDR3 spans 16 amino acids.

The gene calls are TRBV7-3 and TRBJ2-1; 13 bases fit TRBD2. CDR3 length equals 16 residues. V shed 5 bases and J 5 bases; nucleotides not matched to a gene: 6. CDR1 and CDR2 (germline): SGHTA, FQGTGA. CDR3 DNA sequence: TGTGCCAGCAGCAGTACTAGCGGGGGGGATAACAATGAGCAGTTCTTC. This sequence encodes CASSSTSGGDNNEQFF.

V and J are TRBV11-1 and TRBJ1-2; D is ambiguous. The germline V and J ends were trimmed by 2 bases and 5 bases, with 9 bases remaining between them. This CDR3 spans 13 amino acids. Germline CDR1 and CDR2: SGHAT and FQDESV (reference sequence). The CDR3 sequence: CASSLSPLYGYTF. The CDR3, as DNA: TGTGCCAGCAGCTTAAGCCCTCTTTATGGCTACACCTTC.

The chain couples TRBV5-4 to TRBJ1-2; 7 nucleotides agree with TRBD1. After removal of 3 bases from V and 8 bases from J, the junction contained 7 bases not matched to a gene. The CDR3 loop spans 13 amino acids. CDR1 and CDR2 from the germline V gene are SGHNT and YYREEE (reference sequence). CDR3 nucleotides: TGTGCCAGCAGCTACGGACAGGAGGGGGGCTACACCTTC. Its translation: CASSYGQEGGYTF. Combining the CDR3 with reference TRBV5-4 and TRBJ1-2 gives the whole variable domain ETGVTQSPTHLIKTRGQQVTLRCSSQSGHNTVSWYQQALGQGPQFIFQYYREEENGRGNFPPRFSGLQFPNYSSELNVNALELDDSALYLCASSYGQEGGYTFGSGTRLTVV.

The V and J genes are TRBV28 and TRBJ1-1; TRBD1 might be the D (6 bases). This CDR3 contains 13 residues. Germline V gene lookup returns CDR1 MDHEN and CDR2 SYDVKM. The germline V and J ends were trimmed by 4 bases and 1 base, with 7 bases remaining between them. In DNA, the CDR3 is TGTGCCAGCAGTTCGACAGGGAACACTGAAGCTTTCTTT. Amino acid sequence: CASSSTGNTEAFF.